The 20 T cell receptor beta chains listed next were all sequenced from one sample in a study of T cell changes during pregnancy in multiple sclerosis. TCRdb's table, derived via immunoSEQ multiplex PCR, lists solely in-frame clones and lacks some. The sample holds some 52,000 clones; over 80% are singletons and the top ten take roughly 0.81%. The material was CD4+ T cells from peripheral blood mononuclear cells, obtained in the third trimester of pregnancy. The receptors shown here come from a female donor with multiple sclerosis, enrolled in a pregnancy study.

The chain links TRBV6-5 to TRBJ1-2; no definite D call. There are 14 residues in the CDR3. V lost 0 bases and J 4 bases, leaving 9 bases between the germline ends. Germline V gene data show CDR1 as MNHEY and CDR2 as SVGAGI. The CDR3 DNA reads as TGTGCCAGCAGTTACTCATCGGGAAGCTATGGCTACACCTTC. Protein product: CASSYSSGSYGYTF.

The genes are TRBV10-3 and TRBJ2-2, with D unresolved. Trimming took off 2 bases at V and 1 base at J, with 8 bases between the two ends. The germline V gene has CDR1 ENHRY and CDR2 SYGVKD. CDR3 size: 15 residues. As DNA, the CDR3 is TGTGCCATCAGTGAGAGGCAGGAGAACACCGGGGAGCTGTTTTTT. It codes for CAISERQENTGELFF.

The rearrangement uses TRBV7-9 and TRBJ1-5; D call uncertain. Deletions cut 1 base from V and 2 bases from J, with 9 bases between. CDR1 and CDR2 from the germline V gene are SEHNR and FQNEAQ (reference sequence). This CDR3 is built from 15 residues. The CDR3 coding sequence is TGTGCCAGCAGCTTAGGATTTTCGGGCAATCAGCCCCAGCATTTT. Translation: CASSLGFSGNQPQHF.

The J gene is TRBJ2-7, the V gene TRBV11-2; 7 positions agree with TRBD1. With 5 bases clipped from V and 7 bases from J, the junction kept 23 bases outside the gene matches. Germline values: CDR1 SGHAT, CDR2 FQNNGV. The CDR3 extends over 18 amino acids. This chain's CDR3 is CASSRLTGIRIGSGEQYF. DNA for the CDR3: TGTGCCAGCAGCCGATTGACAGGGATAAGGATCGGATCGGGGGAGCAGTACTTC. Based on the CDR3 plus reference TRBV11-2 and TRBJ2-7, the full variable domain is EAGVAQSPRYKIIEKRQSVAFWCNPISGHATLYWYQQILGQGPKLLIQFQNNGVVDDSQLPKDRFSAERLKGVDSTLKIQPAKLEDSAVYLCASSRLTGIRIGSGEQYFGPGTRLTVT.

The chain recombines TRBV19 with TRBJ1-3, with a possible D match to TRBD1 (6 bases). The V gene's germline CDR1 is LNHDA and CDR2 SQIVND (reference sequence). V gave up 6 bases and J gave up 1 base, with 16 bases separating them. CDR3 length: 16 residues. CDR3 nucleotide sequence: TGTGCCAGTAGGGCCCGGGGGGGCGCATCTGGAAACACCATATATTTT. This sequence encodes CASRARGGASGNTIYF.

The chain couples TRBV15 to TRBJ2-1; 11 nucleotides line up with TRBD2. This CDR3 region has 16 residues. The V segment lost 1 base and the J segment 3 bases; nucleotides outside the gene matches: 2. Germline V gives CDR1 LNHNV, CDR2 YYDKDF (reference sequence). The CDR3 coding sequence is TGTGCCACCAGCAGAGCGACTAGCGGGGTCTACAATGAGCAGTTCTTC. This codes for CATSRATSGVYNEQFF.

The V and J genes are TRBV5-6 and TRBJ1-1; the D gene is possibly TRBD1 (6 bases). Deletions cut 4 bases from V and 2 bases from J, with 15 bases between. The CDR3 covers 15 residues. Germline loops: CDR1 SGHDT, CDR2 YYEEEE. CDR3: CASSPRRTANTEAFF. The CDR3 DNA sequence: TGTGCCAGCAGCCCACGGAGGACAGCCAACACTGAAGCTTTCTTT.

The chain links TRBV15 to TRBJ2-3; 8 nucleotides align to TRBD2. From germline, CDR1 is LNHNV and CDR2 YYDKDF (reference sequence). Germline trimming cut 0 bases from V and 5 bases from J; bases unmatched to any gene: 10. This CDR3 has 17 amino acids. CDR3 protein: CATSRDLAGGAGDTQYF. The DNA of the CDR3 is TGTGCCACCAGCAGAGATCTCGCGGGGGGCGCGGGAGATACGCAGTATTTT.

The chain links TRBV19 to TRBJ2-7; unclear D gene. The ends were cut back, 3 bases at V and 3 bases at J, with 9 bases in the middle. The CDR3 loop spans 13 amino acids. Per germline, CDR1 LNHDA and CDR2 SQIVND (reference sequence). The CDR3, as DNA: TGTGCCAGTAGTATGCGGAACAACTACGAGCAGTACTTC. This translates into CASSMRNNYEQYF.

The CDR3 region has the DNA TGTGCCAGCAGCTTGGCGGCGCGGACTAATGAAAAACTGTTTTTT. This gives the protein CASSLAARTNEKLFF. The V and J genes are TRBV5-6 and TRBJ1-4, with unresolved D. The V and J ends lost 0 bases and 2 bases respectively, with 8 bases between them. This CDR3 spans 15 amino acids. Germline V CDR1 and CDR2: SGHDT, YYEEEE.

This chain connects TRBV12-5 to TRBJ2-1; 8 bases line up with TRBD1. The CDR3 covers 16 residues. V shed 4 bases and J 0 bases; nucleotides not matched to a gene: 5. Germline V gives CDR1 LGHNT, CDR2 FRNRAP. This CDR3 reads CASGWAGGGSYNEQFF. The CDR3, as DNA: TGTGCTAGTGGTTGGGCAGGGGGCGGCTCCTACAATGAGCAGTTCTTC.

The chain is built from TRBV7-2 and TRBJ2-1; possibly TRBD1 for D (5 bases). The length of the CDR3 is 17 residues. Germline values: CDR1 SGHTA, CDR2 FQGNSA. Trimming took 5 bases from V and 8 from J, leaving 25 bases between them. The CDR3 DNA reads TGTGCCAGCAGCCTAATATTCAGGGTATTGATGATCGATGAGCAGTTCTTC. Its translation is CASSLIFRVLMIDEQFF.

This chain uses TRBV7-9 with TRBJ1-2; D is ambiguous. Per the germline V gene, CDR1 is SEHNR and CDR2 is FQNEAQ (reference sequence). This CDR3 has 16 amino acids. V gave up 1 base and J gave up 3 bases, with 15 bases separating them. The CDR3 bases are TGTGCCAGCAGCTTAGGAGCTGCCGGTGCACACTATGGCTACACCTTC. Protein sequence: CASSLGAAGAHYGYTF.

This clone was recorded once. The gene calls are TRBV10-3 and TRBJ2-2, with 15 bases aligning to TRBD2. The CDR3 is 15 amino acids. The V gene end was trimmed by 6 bases and the J gene end by 5 bases; junction bases not matched to a gene: 1. Germline V gene sequence: CDR1 ENHRY, CDR2 SYGVKD. CDR3 nucleotides: TGTGCCATCAGGGGGACTAGCGGGGGGACCGGGGAGCTGTTTTTT. The encoded protein is CAIRGTSGGTGELFF.

The rearrangement uses TRBV29-1 and TRBJ1-1; possible D gene TRBD1, 5 bases. The CDR3 sequence is 13 residues long. V was cut by 4 bases and J by 5 bases, with 14 bases left in between. In germline, CDR1 is SQVTM, CDR2 ANQGSEA. CDR3 loop: CSVGLIGGTEAFF. CDR3 coding DNA: TGCAGCGTTGGATTGATTGGGGGGACTGAAGCTTTCTTT. Full variable domain (outside the CDR3, taken from reference TRBV29-1 and TRBJ1-1): SAVISQKPSRDICQRGTSLTIQCQVDSQVTMMFWYRQQPGQSLTLIATANQGSEATYESGFVIDKFPISRPNLTFSTLTVSNMSPEDSSIYLCSVGLIGGTEAFFGQGTRLTVV.

The chain uses TRBV11-2 and TRBJ2-3; 7 bases map to TRBD1. The CDR3 runs 15 residues. Germline V gene sequence: CDR1 SGHAT, CDR2 FQNNGV. The junction had 6 bases not matched to a gene; V was cut back by 0 bases and J by 6 bases. The CDR3 coding sequence is TGTGCCAGCAGCTTAGATCCAGGGGGAACGGATACGCAGTATTTT. This encodes CASSLDPGGTDTQYF. The variable domain in full, completed from reference TRBV11-2 and TRBJ2-3, reads EAGVAQSPRYKIIEKRQSVAFWCNPISGHATLYWYQQILGQGPKLLIQFQNNGVVDDSQLPKDRFSAERLKGVDSTLKIQPAKLEDSAVYLCASSLDPGGTDTQYFGPGTRLTVL.

This chain connects TRBV5-6 to TRBJ2-3; TRBD1 matches at 10 bases. Germline V CDR1 and CDR2: SGHDT, YYEEEE. The CDR3 covers 18 residues. V lost 0 bases and J lost 2; bases outside the gene matches: 9. The CDR3 here is CASSLGVSGQGITDTQYF. CDR3 bases: TGTGCCAGCAGCTTGGGGGTTTCGGGACAGGGGATCACAGATACGCAGTATTTT.

The V and J genes are TRBV7-9 and TRBJ1-1, with TRBD1 matching over 7 bases. Trimming removed 4 bases from V and 0 bases from J; junction bases left unmatched: 5. Germline V CDR1 and CDR2: SEHNR, FQNEAQ (reference sequence). This CDR3 region has 15 residues. The CDR3 reads CASSSRQGMNTEAFF. In DNA, the CDR3 is TGTGCCAGCAGCTCCCGACAGGGTATGAACACTGAAGCTTTCTTT.

The genes are TRBV6-5 and TRBJ1-1, with TRBD1 identical over 11 bases. The CDR3 has 13 amino acids. Germline V gene sequence: CDR1 MNHEY, CDR2 SVGAGI. Trimming took 2 bases from V and 11 from J; bases not matched to a gene: 4. Here the CDR3 DNA reads TGTGCCAGCAGTTACGGACAGGGGGCAAGCGCTTTCTTT. This translates into CASSYGQGASAFF.

This clone came up once. The rearrangement uses TRBV6-7 and TRBJ2-7; D perhaps matches TRBD2 (6 bases). TRBV6-7 is placed among ORFs of uncertain function. V was clipped by 6 bases and J by 3 bases, with 27 bases between them. The CDR3 spans 18 residues. CDR3 sequence reads: CASRDSHGVGLSDYEQYF. Here the CDR3 DNA reads TGTGCCAGCAGGGACTCACATGGGGTAGGACTATCGGACTACGAGCAGTACTTC.